This entry features one TCR beta chain sequence. Its antigen target is currently unknown. No much larger clone exists at a distance of one base, and base qualities are not known. The data originate from a study of blood T cell repertoires in COVID-19 (dated by TCRdb to 2018 to 2020). Regarding the study in general: Collaborator samples came from the United States, Italy and Spain and covered acute and convalescent phases of COVID-19. Where available, HLA class I and class II types were taken from metadata supplied by the sample provider and were not determined by assay-based typing. Nearly every sample came with metadata listing a de-identified subject ID, COVID-19 status, age in years and sex. The samples were drawn from two sources: the first 160 participants of the ongoing ImmuneRACE study, and 1,200 or so subjects contributed by 6 global collaborators. The repertoires were released in a freely available public database meant as a resource for research on the immune response to SARS-CoV-2. The dataset comprised deeply sampled blood TCRbeta repertoires from subjects exposed to, actively infected with, or recovered from COVID-19. The prospective study material was composed of cDNA or gDNA derived from T cells, B-cell-depleted T cells, or PBMCs.

The immunoSEQ Assay, a bias-controlled multiplex PCR, was used to amplify TCRbeta CDR3 regions from genomic DNA. The original methods were these. Within the assay, amplification of reference gene primers was used to estimate how many nucleated cells each sample contained. To quantify the absolute abundance of each unique TCRbeta CDR3 rearrangement, sequence reads were collapsed and filtered. For each sample, productive Simpson clonality was calculated by taking the square root of Simpson's diversity index across productive rearrangements. As stored in TCRdb, this immuneACCESS dataset retains in-frame rearrangements with V and J assigned. A fraction of the clones does not appear; measured against another copy, unresolved V genes explain less than half of the discrepancy, and the remainder lacks a known reason. V and J calls and clone size are those listed in that table; D and trimming were worked out from the DNA. The sample table contains almost 200,000 clones; only one count was recorded for roughly nine tenths of them. 0.7% to 0.95% of the sample comes from the top ten.

Collaborating institutions collected whole blood in K2EDTA tubes following their own protocols. For TCRbeta analysis, collaborators shipped samples in one of three forms: frozen whole blood, isolated PBMCs, or DNA extracted from either of those sample types. V is trimmed back by 6 bases and J by 2 bases, and the junction contains 11 bases that no gene match accounts for. The CDR3 measures 18 amino acids from cysteine to phenylalanine. The DNA shown is the 54-base CDR3, in frame from base 1. Per the germline V gene, KGHSH is the CDR1 and LQKENI is the CDR2. Results and caveats for the whole study, not just this receptor: The quantity of clinical and demographic metadata differed by source and by participant and was supplied without curation.

This chain joins TRBV18 to TRBJ2-1; TRBD2 fits 12 bases in the junction. The sequenced sample was peripheral blood. The sequence came from a woman between 65 and 79 years old with acute or convalescent COVID-19. DNA sequence: TGTGCCAGCTCCACGACTAGCGGGAGCGACGGGACCTACAATGAGCAGTTCTTC. Translated, this is CASSTTSGSDGTYNEQFF.